The present entry profiles one T cell receptor (beta chain) with its context. This sample stems from a study of blood T cell repertoires in COVID-19. About the study: The study drew acute and convalescent COVID-19 samples from the United States, Italy and Spain. T cells, B-cell-depleted T cells, or PBMCs provided the cDNA or gDNA that served as material.

Germline loops: CDR1 WNHNN, CDR2 SYGVQD (reference sequence). The CDR3 is 15 residues long. Unmatched junction bases numbered 7, after V lost 2 bases and J lost 6 bases. Only in-frame clones appear in the TCRdb table, and some are missing; sequencing was by immunoSEQ multiplex PCR. The table lists roughly 86,000 clones, around 80% of them singletons. This receptor was identified in a human donor in a cohort sampled during active COVID-19. V gene TRBV10-1 combines with J gene TRBJ2-1, with 7 bases identical to TRBD1. Sequenced input: peripheral blood. The CDR3 sequence is CASSENRGISNEQFF. CDR3 nucleotide sequence: TGCGCCAGCAGTGAGAACAGGGGAATTTCCAATGAGCAGTTCTTC.